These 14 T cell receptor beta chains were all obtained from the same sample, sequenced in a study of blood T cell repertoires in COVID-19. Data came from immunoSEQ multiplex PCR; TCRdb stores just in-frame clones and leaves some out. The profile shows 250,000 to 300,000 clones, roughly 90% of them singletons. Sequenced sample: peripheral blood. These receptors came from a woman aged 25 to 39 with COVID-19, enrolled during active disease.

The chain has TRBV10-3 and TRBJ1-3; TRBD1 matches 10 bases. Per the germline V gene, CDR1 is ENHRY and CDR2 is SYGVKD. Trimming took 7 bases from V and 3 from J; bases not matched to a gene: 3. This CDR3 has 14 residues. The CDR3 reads CAITGTGVGNTIYF. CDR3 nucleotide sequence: TGTGCCATCACCGGGACAGGGGTTGGAAACACCATATATTTT.

The CDR3: CASSKKDGSGDNEQFF. The CDR3 DNA reads TGTGCCAGCAGCAAAAAAGACGGGAGTGGGGACAATGAGCAGTTCTTC. V is TRBV21-1 and J is TRBJ2-1; TRBD2 is the table's D call, not checked against the DNA. TRBV21-1 corresponds to a pseudogene. This CDR3 has 16 residues.

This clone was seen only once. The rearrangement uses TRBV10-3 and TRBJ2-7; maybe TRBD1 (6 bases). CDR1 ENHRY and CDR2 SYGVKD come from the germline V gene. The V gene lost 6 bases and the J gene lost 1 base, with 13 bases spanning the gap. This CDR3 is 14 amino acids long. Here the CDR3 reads CAISPGQTSYEQYF. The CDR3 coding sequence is TGTGCCATCAGCCCGGGACAAACTTCCTACGAGCAGTACTTC.

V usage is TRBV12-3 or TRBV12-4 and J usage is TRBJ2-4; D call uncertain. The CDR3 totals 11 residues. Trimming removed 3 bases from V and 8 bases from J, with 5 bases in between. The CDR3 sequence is CASSFYDIQYF. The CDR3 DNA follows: TGTGCCAGCAGTTTTTATGACATTCAGTACTTC.

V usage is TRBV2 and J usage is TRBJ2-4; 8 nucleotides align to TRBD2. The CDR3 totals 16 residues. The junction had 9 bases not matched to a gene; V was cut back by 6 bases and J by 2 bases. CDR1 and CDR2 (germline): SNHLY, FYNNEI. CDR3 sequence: CASRAGLAYSKNIQYF. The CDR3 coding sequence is TGTGCCAGCAGGGCCGGACTAGCCTATTCCAAAAACATTCAGTACTTC.

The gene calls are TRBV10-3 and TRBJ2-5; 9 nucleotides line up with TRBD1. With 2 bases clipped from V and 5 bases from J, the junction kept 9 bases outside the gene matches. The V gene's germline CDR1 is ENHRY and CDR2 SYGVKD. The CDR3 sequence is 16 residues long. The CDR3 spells CAISERGTGSHETQYF. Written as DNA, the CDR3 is TGTGCCATCAGTGAGCGGGGGACAGGGTCCCACGAGACCCAGTACTTC.

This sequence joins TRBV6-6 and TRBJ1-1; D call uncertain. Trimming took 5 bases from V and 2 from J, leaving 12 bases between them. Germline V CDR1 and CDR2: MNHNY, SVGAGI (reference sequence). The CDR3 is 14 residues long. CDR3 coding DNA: TGTGCCAGCAGTCCCCGCCCAGGAAACACTGAAGCTTTCTTT. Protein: CASSPRPGNTEAFF.

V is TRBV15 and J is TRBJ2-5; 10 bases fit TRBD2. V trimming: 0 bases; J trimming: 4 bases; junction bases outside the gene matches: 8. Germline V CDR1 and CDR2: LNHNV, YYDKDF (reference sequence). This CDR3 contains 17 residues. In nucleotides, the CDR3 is TGTGCCACCAGCAGAGATATGGCTAGCGGGAGAGGAGAGACCCAGTACTTC. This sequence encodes CATSRDMASGRGETQYF. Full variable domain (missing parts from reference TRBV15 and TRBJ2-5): DAMVIQNPRYQVTQFGKPVTLSCSQTLNHNVMYWYQQKSSQAPKLLFHYYDKDFNNEADTPDNFQSRRPNTSFCFLDIRSPGLGDTAMYLCATSRDMASGRGETQYFGPGTRLLVL.

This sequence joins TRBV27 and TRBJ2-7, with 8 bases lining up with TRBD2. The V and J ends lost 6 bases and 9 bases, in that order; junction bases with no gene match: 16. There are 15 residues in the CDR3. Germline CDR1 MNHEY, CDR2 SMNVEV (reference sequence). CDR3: CASRPSGGAISGQYF. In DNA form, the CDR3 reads TGTGCCAGCAGGCCTTCCGGGGGGGCAATCAGCGGGCAGTACTTC.

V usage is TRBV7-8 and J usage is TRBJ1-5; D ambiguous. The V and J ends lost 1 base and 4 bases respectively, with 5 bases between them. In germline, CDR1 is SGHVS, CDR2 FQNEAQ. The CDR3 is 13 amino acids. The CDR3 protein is CASSLDSNQPQHF. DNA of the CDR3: TGTGCCAGCAGCTTAGACAGTAATCAGCCCCAGCATTTT. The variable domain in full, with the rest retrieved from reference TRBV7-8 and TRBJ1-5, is GAGVSQSPRYKVAKRGQDVALRCDPISGHVSLFWYQQALGQGPEFLTYFQNEAQLDKSGLPSDRFFAERPEGSVSTLKIQRTQQEDSAVYLCASSLDSNQPQHFGDGTRLSIL.

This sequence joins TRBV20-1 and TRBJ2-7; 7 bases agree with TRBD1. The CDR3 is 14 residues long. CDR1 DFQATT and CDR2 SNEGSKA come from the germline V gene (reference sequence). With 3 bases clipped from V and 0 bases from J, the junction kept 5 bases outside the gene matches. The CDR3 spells CSASSGQSSYEQYF. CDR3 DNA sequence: TGCAGTGCTAGTTCGGGACAGAGCTCCTACGAGCAGTACTTC.

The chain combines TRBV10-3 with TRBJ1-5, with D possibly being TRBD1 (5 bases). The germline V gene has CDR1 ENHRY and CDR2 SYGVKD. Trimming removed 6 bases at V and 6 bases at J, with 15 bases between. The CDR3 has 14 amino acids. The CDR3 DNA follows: TGTGCCATCAGCACTGGGAGGGGAACTCAGCCCCAGCATTTT. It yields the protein CAISTGRGTQPQHF.

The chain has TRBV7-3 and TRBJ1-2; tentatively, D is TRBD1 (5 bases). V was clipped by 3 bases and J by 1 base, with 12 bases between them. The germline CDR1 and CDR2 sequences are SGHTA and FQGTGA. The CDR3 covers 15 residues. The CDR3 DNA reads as TGTGCCAGCAGCTTGGTGCAGGGCATTAACTATGGCTACACCTTC. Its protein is CASSLVQGINYGYTF.

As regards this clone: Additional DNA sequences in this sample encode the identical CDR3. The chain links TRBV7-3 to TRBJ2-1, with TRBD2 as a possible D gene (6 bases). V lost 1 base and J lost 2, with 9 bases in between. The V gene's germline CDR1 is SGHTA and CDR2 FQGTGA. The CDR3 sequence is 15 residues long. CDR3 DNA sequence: TGTGCCAGCAGCTTAATGGGCGGGACCTACAATGAGCAGTTCTTC. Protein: CASSLMGGTYNEQFF.